These 13 T cell receptor beta chains share one sample of origin, sequenced in a study of human T cells and chemical hapten exposure. Unfractionated whole blood was the source of the extracted total RNA. TCRdb reanalysed the 5' RACE reads using MiXCR and keeps one entry per CDR3 protein. The table records about 140,000 distinct CDR3 sequences, around 4% of them present only once. These receptors came from a female donor in good health.

This clonotype was found many times. This chain joins TRBV2 and TRBJ2-1; 8 bases fit TRBD2. J lost 9 bases, V lost 8 bases, and 15 bases had no gene match. This CDR3 contains 15 residues. CDR1 SNHLY and CDR2 FYNNEI come from the germline V gene. The CDR3 spells CASSPEGLDISEQFF. The CDR3 DNA follows: TGTGCCAGCTCCCCCGAGGGACTAGACATTAGTGAGCAGTTCTTC.

A note on this clonotype: Given a much more abundant clone one base away, this may be a read error. The chain is built from TRBV3-1 and TRBJ1-2, with 8 bases lining up with TRBD1. CDR1 and CDR2 from the germline V gene are LGHDT and YNNKEL (reference sequence). J gave up 6 bases and V 0 bases, and 6 bases lay outside the gene matches. The CDR3 extends over 15 amino acids. The CDR3 here is CASSQDRTGYDGYTF. The CDR3 region has the DNA TGTGCCAGCAGCCAAGATCGGACAGGGTATGATGGCTACACCTTC.

A word on this clonotype: This may be a read error, as it is one base from a much larger clone. J is TRBJ2-2 and V is TRBV15; 13 bases are shared with TRBD2. With V trimmed by 3 bases and J by 1 base, 5 bases remained unmatched. Germline CDR1 reads LNHNV; CDR2 reads YYDKDF (reference sequence). The CDR3 is 18 residues long. The CDR3 protein is CATSSPLAGGWNTGELFF. The CDR3 DNA sequence: TGTGCCACCAGCAGCCCACTAGCGGGGGGGTGGAACACCGGGGAGCTGTTTTTT.

The V gene is TRBV10-3, the J gene TRBJ2-3; no clear D gene. With 5 bases removed from V and 5 bases from J, the gap between germline ends came to 8 bases. CDR3 length: 12 amino acids. Germline V gene data show CDR1 as ENHRY and CDR2 as SYGVKD. For the CDR3, the DNA is TGTGCCATCAGTTACCAAGGAGATACGCAGTATTTT. This translates into CAISYQGDTQYF.

This clonotype was detected ten times or more. This chain connects TRBV6-7 to TRBJ2-3, with a weak D call TRBD2 (6 bases). TRBV6-7 falls under the ORF class, with uncertain function. The CDR3 loop spans 15 amino acids. V lost 2 bases to trimming and J lost 4 bases, with 13 bases between them. The CDR3 nucleotides are TGTGCCAGCAGTTACGGGACTTCTTTCGCAGATACGCAGTATTTT. It yields the protein CASSYGTSFADTQYF.

The chain employs TRBV12-3 or TRBV12-4 and TRBJ2-7, with a possible D match to TRBD2 (6 bases). The CDR3 is 14 amino acids. Trimming pared 6 bases from V and 6 bases from J, leaving 18 bases between. For the CDR3, the DNA is TGTGCCAGCAGGAATCGAGCGGGCCGTCTCGAGCAGTACTTC. Protein sequence: CASRNRAGRLEQYF.

This clonotype showed up many times. The gene calls are TRBV12-3 or TRBV12-4 and TRBJ1-5; D might be TRBD1 (6 bases). There are 13 residues in the CDR3. V was pared by 6 bases and J by 6 bases, with 12 bases between. CDR3 sequence (DNA): TGTGCCAGCAGAGAGCAGGGGCTTCAGCCCCAGCATTTT. Translation gives CASREQGLQPQHF.

Many counts were recorded for this clonotype. V is TRBV4-2 and J is TRBJ2-1; 8 bases map to TRBD1. Germline CDR1 reads LGHNA; CDR2 reads YNFKEQ. The V gene end was trimmed by 4 bases and the J gene end by 4 bases; junction bases not matched to a gene: 3. The CDR3 is made up of 14 amino acids. The CDR3 region is CASSPGQEYNEQFF. CDR3 nucleotide sequence: TGTGCCAGCAGCCCGGGACAGGAATACAATGAGCAGTTCTTC.

Only a few counts were recorded for this clonotype. The chain links TRBV7-3 to TRBJ2-1; D tentatively reads TRBD1 or TRBD2 (6 bases each). The CDR3 extends over 14 amino acids. Trimming took off 4 bases at V and 8 bases at J, with 15 bases between the two ends. CDR1 is SGHTA and CDR2 is FQGTGA in the germline V gene. The CDR3 sequence is CASSSVLGGDEQFF. Here the CDR3 DNA reads TGTGCCAGCAGCTCTGTATTGGGGGGCGATGAGCAGTTCTTC. Variable domain in full (rest from reference TRBV7-3 and TRBJ2-1): GAGVSQTPSNKVTEKGKYVELRCDPISGHTALYWYRQSLGQGPEFLIYFQGTGAADDSGLPNDRFFAVRPEGSVSTLKIQRTERGDSAVYLCASSSVLGGDEQFFGPGTRLTVL.

The chain uses TRBV28 and TRBJ1-2, with D hard to call. The CDR3 sequence is 12 residues long. Trimming removed 4 bases from V and 4 bases from J, with 7 bases in between. The germline V gene encodes CDR1 MDHEN and CDR2 SYDVKM. CDR3 protein: CASSSGFYGYTF. As DNA, the CDR3 is TGTGCCAGCAGTTCAGGTTTCTATGGCTACACCTTC.

This clonotype turned up a few times. CDR3 in amino acids: CAWSCTAKETQYF. CDR3 in DNA: TGTGCCTGGAGTTGTACAGCGAAAGAGACCCAGTACTTC. This chain links TRBV30 with TRBJ2-5; D gene unclear. The CDR3 totals 13 residues. Germline lookup yields CDR1 GTSNPN and CDR2 SVGIG (reference sequence). Trimming shortened V by 2 bases and J by 3 bases, and 10 bases separated the two germline ends.

This clonotype was picked up many times. This chain uses TRBV15 with TRBJ2-1, with a weak D call TRBD1 (6 bases). The CDR3 runs 16 residues. V shed 0 bases and J shed 3 bases, with 12 bases lying between them. Germline V gives CDR1 LNHNV, CDR2 YYDKDF (reference sequence). The CDR3 loop reads CATSRDLGANYNEQFF. CDR3 DNA: TGTGCCACCAGCAGAGATCTGGGGGCAAACTACAATGAGCAGTTCTTC.

This clonotype occurred a few times. The chain uses TRBV4-2 and TRBJ1-1, with unresolved D. This CDR3 is 15 amino acids long. Per the germline V gene, CDR1 is LGHNA and CDR2 is YNFKEQ. V lost 0 bases, J lost 1 base, and 9 bases lay in between. Here the CDR3 DNA reads TGTGCCAGCAGCCAAGATGGGAAAGGGAACACTGAAGCTTTCTTT. Amino acids: CASSQDGKGNTEAFF.